The clone carrying this T cell receptor beta chain occurred a few times. The sample comes from a study of identical twins. V shed 3 bases, J shed 1 base, and the junction held 5 bases outside the gene matches. From germline, CDR1 is DFQATT and CDR2 SNEGSKA (reference sequence). The CDR3 is 14 amino acids. TCRdb processed the 5' RACE reads anew with MiXCR; each CDR3 protein has one entry. The sample lists 250,000 or so distinct CDR3 sequences, roughly 8% occurring once. This sample was shared with a second study, whose subject was yellow fever vaccine responses in identical twins. That work contributes: Reportedly, the response of twins' T cells to the vaccine seemed partly convergent, partly personalized.

This sequence was found in a woman in her late teens or twenties in good health. This sequence joins TRBV20-1 and TRBJ1-1; 7 bases align to TRBD1. Sequenced material: CD8+ T cells sorted from blood. The CDR3 loop reads CSASDHRGNTEAFF. For the CDR3, the DNA is TGCAGTGCTAGTGACCACAGGGGGAACACTGAAGCTTTCTTT.